Below, 22 T cell receptor beta chains from the same sample are listed, as sequenced in a study of radiotherapy plus CTLA-4 blockade in lung cancer. The repertoire was sequenced with immunoSEQ multiplex PCR; TCRdb's copy has only in-frame clones and lacks some. This table has some 73,000 clones, roughly 79% appearing once. The sequencing used peripheral blood, collected from a patient treated with radiotherapy plus ipilimumab. These receptors all stem from a human donor with non-small cell lung cancer whose response to radiotherapy plus ipilimumab could not be evaluated. Some clones in this sample may be carry-over from other donors' samples.

This chain joins TRBV5-6 and TRBJ1-4; 8 nucleotides match TRBD1. CDR3 length equals 15 residues. With 4 bases clipped from V and 8 bases from J, the junction kept 10 bases outside the gene matches. Per germline, CDR1 SGHDT and CDR2 YYEEEE. CDR3 coding DNA: TGTGCCAGCAGCCAACGGACAGGGCTGAGGGAAAAACTGTTTTTT. This sequence encodes CASSQRTGLREKLFF.

This chain links TRBV6-1 with TRBJ2-1, with 7 positions matching TRBD1. CDR3 length: 15 amino acids. In germline, CDR1 is MNHNS, CDR2 SASEGT. V was pared by 1 base and J by 3 bases, with 3 bases of the junction left unmatched. CDR3 nucleotides: TGTGCCAGCAGTGAAGAGGGGGCAGGCTACAATGAGCAGTTCTTC. It translates to CASSEEGAGYNEQFF.

The chain is built from TRBV6-1 and TRBJ2-6; tentative D call: TRBD1 (5 bases). Germline V lookup: CDR1 MNHNS, CDR2 SASEGT. The CDR3 totals 16 residues. V was trimmed by 3 bases and J by 4 bases, leaving 13 bases between them. The CDR3 sequence is CASSEVDSPGANVLTF. The CDR3 bases are TGTGCCAGCAGTGAGGTCGACAGTCCCGGGGCCAACGTCCTGACTTTC.

The rearrangement uses TRBV7-9 and TRBJ1-6, with D perhaps matching TRBD1 (5 bases). This CDR3 comprises 15 residues. Trimming cost V 6 bases and J 3 bases, with 12 bases left between them. CDR1 is SEHNR and CDR2 is FQNEAQ in the germline V gene (reference sequence). CDR3 loop: CASSSDSSYNSPLHF. In nucleotides, the CDR3 is TGTGCCAGCAGTTCTGACAGTAGCTATAATTCACCCCTCCACTTT.

This rearrangement joins TRBV27 to TRBJ2-1, with D unresolved. V gave up 4 bases and J gave up 0 bases, with 10 bases separating them. This CDR3 region has 15 residues. Germline V gene lookup returns CDR1 MNHEY and CDR2 SMNVEV (reference sequence). The CDR3 loop is CASSWAVGSYNEQFF. In DNA, the CDR3 is TGTGCCAGCAGTTGGGCAGTCGGCTCCTACAATGAGCAGTTCTTC.

The rearrangement joins TRBV7-2 to TRBJ2-7; weak D call: TRBD1 (7 bases). V dropped 0 bases and J dropped 4 bases, with 10 bases sitting between them. The CDR3 is 14 residues long. Looked up from germline, CDR1 is SGHTA and CDR2 is FQGNSA. The chain's CDR3 is CASSLAAGGYEQYF. The CDR3 DNA sequence: TGTGCCAGCAGCTTAGCGGCAGGGGGGTACGAGCAGTACTTC.

The chain couples TRBV7-9 to TRBJ2-5; 8 nucleotides line up with TRBD2. The CDR3 sequence is 15 residues long. Looked up from germline, CDR1 is SEHNR and CDR2 is FQNEAQ (reference sequence). After removal of 1 base from V and 5 bases from J, the junction contained 6 bases not matched to a gene. The CDR3: CASSLVGGLGETQYF. In DNA, the CDR3 is TGTGCCAGCAGCTTAGTGGGGGGACTAGGGGAGACCCAGTACTTC.

This clone has a handful of counts. V and J are TRBV28 and TRBJ1-5; 7 bases align to TRBD1. This CDR3 has 14 amino acids. After removal of 5 bases from V and 2 bases from J, the junction contained 3 bases not matched to a gene. Germline V gene lookup returns CDR1 MDHEN and CDR2 SYDVKM. This CDR3 is CASSMGQRNQPQHF. In DNA, the CDR3 is TGTGCCAGCAGTATGGGACAGCGCAATCAGCCCCAGCATTTT.

V is TRBV13 and J is TRBJ1-2; 8 nucleotides match TRBD1. Germline CDR1 PRHDT, CDR2 FYEKMQ (reference sequence). The CDR3 runs to 14 residues. Trimming removed 5 bases from V and 6 bases from J; junction bases left unmatched: 8. In DNA, the CDR3 is TGTGCCAGCAGCGTCGGACAGGGTAGTCATGGCTACACCTTC. Its protein product is CASSVGQGSHGYTF.

The V and J genes are TRBV2 and TRBJ2-3, with D tentatively TRBD2 (5 bases). This CDR3 spans 16 amino acids. V lost 8 bases and J 6 bases, leaving 24 bases between the germline ends. Germline lookup yields CDR1 SNHLY and CDR2 FYNNEI. The CDR3: CASGSTTAEAGDTQYF. The CDR3 bases are TGTGCCAGCGGCTCTACTACAGCGGAAGCTGGGGATACGCAGTATTTT.

This clone was detected a few times. The rearrangement links TRBV2 to TRBJ1-5, with no clear D. The CDR3 totals 15 residues. V lost 2 bases, J lost 4 bases, and 12 bases lay in between. Germline V CDR1 and CDR2: SNHLY, FYNNEI. Here the CDR3 reads CASSESSGLNQPQHF. The CDR3 region has the DNA TGTGCCAGCAGTGAAAGTTCGGGTCTTAATCAGCCCCAGCATTTT.

V and J are TRBV5-1 and TRBJ2-3, with 10 bases that match TRBD2. The germline gives CDR1 SGHRS, CDR2 YFSETQ. V trimming: 4 bases; J trimming: 1 base; junction bases outside the gene matches: 3. The CDR3 runs 15 residues. The DNA of the CDR3 is TGCGCCAGCAGCACAGCGGGGGGGGGCACAGATACGCAGTATTTT. This gives the protein CASSTAGGGTDTQYF.

The count of this clone is one. The J gene is TRBJ1-2, the V gene TRBV5-4; 8 nucleotides align to TRBD1. The CDR3 has 15 residues. CDR1 is SGHNT and CDR2 is YYREEE in the germline V gene (reference sequence). V lost 0 bases, J lost 2 bases, and 3 bases stayed unmatched. The CDR3 coding sequence is TGTGCCAGCAGCTTGGGGGGACAGGTGAACTATGGCTACACCTTC. Amino acid sequence: CASSLGGQVNYGYTF.

The rearrangement links TRBV28 to TRBJ2-5, with a possible D match to TRBD2 (5 bases). Germline CDR1 reads MDHEN; CDR2 reads SYDVKM. Trimming cost V 8 bases and J 5 bases, with 12 bases left between them. This CDR3 contains 12 residues. The CDR3 DNA follows: TGTGCCAGCCAACTCGACTACGAGACCCAGTACTTC. This encodes CASQLDYETQYF.

This clone was observed a few times. The chain employs TRBV7-2 and TRBJ2-5, with D possibly matching TRBD1 (6 bases). The CDR3 runs to 15 residues. The V and J ends lost 5 bases and 5 bases respectively, with 18 bases between them. Germline V gives CDR1 SGHTA, CDR2 FQGNSA. The CDR3 region has the DNA TGTGCCAGCAGCCCGAAACAGGGTGGCGGGGAGACCCAGTACTTC. It translates to CASSPKQGGGETQYF.

This clone was counted only a few times. The chain has TRBV28 and TRBJ2-1; TRBD1 matches at 9 bases. In germline, CDR1 is MDHEN, CDR2 SYDVKM. The CDR3 has 14 residues. The CDR3 region has the DNA TGTGCTAACAGCCGGGACAGGGCCTACAATGAGCAGTTCTTC. Translation gives CANSRDRAYNEQFF.

This chain connects TRBV30 to TRBJ2-7; tentative D call: TRBD1 (6 bases). The V end lost 4 bases, the J end lost 2 bases, and 9 bases lay between the germline ends. Germline CDR1 reads GTSNPN; CDR2 reads SVGIG (reference sequence). The CDR3 length is 12 residues. The CDR3: CAWNRDTYEQYF. The CDR3 nucleotides are TGTGCCTGGAACCGGGACACCTACGAGCAGTACTTC. The complete variable domain, with remaining parts taken from reference TRBV30 and TRBJ2-7, reads SQTIHQWPATLVQPVGSPLSLECTVEGTSNPNLYWYRQAAGRGLQLLFYSVGIGQISSEVPQNLSASRPQDRQFILSSKKLLLSDSGFYLCAWNRDTYEQYFGPGTRLTVT.

The chain couples TRBV2 to TRBJ2-3, with D hard to call. CDR1 and CDR2 (germline): SNHLY, FYNNEI. Trimming shortened V by 8 bases and J by 7 bases, and 10 bases separated the two germline ends. This CDR3 has 11 residues. The CDR3 region is CASQVSYTQYF. CDR3 sequence (DNA): TGTGCCAGCCAGGTTTCCTATACGCAGTATTTT.

This clone occurred a few times. The gene calls are TRBV28 and TRBJ1-4; D is undetermined. The CDR3 spans 15 residues. Germline V gives CDR1 MDHEN, CDR2 SYDVKM. Trimming took 5 bases from V and 0 from J, leaving 10 bases between them. The CDR3 DNA sequence: TGTGCCAGCAGTACCTACAGTGCAACTAATGAAAAACTGTTTTTT. Translated, it gives CASSTYSATNEKLFF.

The chain carries TRBV28 and TRBJ2-7; 9 nucleotides line up with TRBD2. CDR3 size: 16 residues. CDR1 is MDHEN, CDR2 SYDVKM, per germline. The ends lost 4 bases at V and 3 bases at J; junction bases unmatched: 10. Written as DNA, the CDR3 is TGTGCCAGCAGTTCCGCAGGTAGCGGGGGCCTCTACGAGCAGTACTTC. Residues: CASSSAGSGGLYEQYF.

This clone was seen only once. The rearrangement uses TRBV7-2 and TRBJ2-2; 7 bases match TRBD1. Germline V CDR1 and CDR2: SGHTA, FQGNSA. The V and J ends lost 5 bases and 1 base, in that order; junction bases with no gene match: 10. The CDR3 contains 17 residues. This CDR3 reads CASSRRSGTENTGELFF. DNA of the CDR3: TGTGCCAGCAGCCGAAGATCCGGGACAGAGAACACCGGGGAGCTGTTTTTT.

The rearrangement uses TRBV19 and TRBJ1-6; the D gene is possibly TRBD1 (5 bases). In germline, CDR1 is LNHDA, CDR2 SQIVND (reference sequence). This CDR3 has 14 residues. V lost 5 bases and J lost 7, with 12 bases in between. The CDR3 DNA sequence: TGTGCCAGTAGTGTGGGACGGGGGAATTCACCCCTCCACTTT. It specifies CASSVGRGNSPLHF.